The T cell receptor (beta chain) described here comes from a study of T cell responses to AZD1222 COVID-19 vaccine. Study-wide findings and caveats: Repertoire sampling happened only post peak T cell response. As reported, nearly half of all spike-specific TCRs target variant regions that are unmutated. Donors were chiefly white British, with a greater number of females, and clonal diversity was perhaps underestimated.

CDR1 MDHEN and CDR2 SYDVKM come from the germline V gene. Between the trimmed V and J ends, which lost 4 bases and 8 bases, there was a span of 8 bases. CDR3 length: 12 amino acids. Repertoires were generated with immunoSEQ multiplex PCR, while TCRdb's copy carries only in-frame clones and drops some. The table lists about 100,000 clones, about nine tenths of them singletons, with around 1.7% in the top ten. With regard to this clone: What it binds is not known.

J is TRBJ1-4 and V is TRBV28, with D hard to call. Sequencing was performed on peripheral blood, taken on day 0 of AZD1222 vaccination. The sequence was collected from an adult in good health. Here the CDR3 reads CASSSVVEKLFF. The CDR3 DNA sequence: TGTGCCAGCAGTTCGGTGGTGGAAAAACTGTTTTTT. Using reference TRBV28 and TRBJ1-4 for the parts outside the CDR3, the full variable domain is DVKVTQSSRYLVKRTGEKVFLECVQDMDHENMFWYRQDPGLGLRLIYFSYDVKMKEKGDIPEGYSVSREKKERFSLILESASTNQTSMYLCASSSVVEKLFFGSGTQLSVL.